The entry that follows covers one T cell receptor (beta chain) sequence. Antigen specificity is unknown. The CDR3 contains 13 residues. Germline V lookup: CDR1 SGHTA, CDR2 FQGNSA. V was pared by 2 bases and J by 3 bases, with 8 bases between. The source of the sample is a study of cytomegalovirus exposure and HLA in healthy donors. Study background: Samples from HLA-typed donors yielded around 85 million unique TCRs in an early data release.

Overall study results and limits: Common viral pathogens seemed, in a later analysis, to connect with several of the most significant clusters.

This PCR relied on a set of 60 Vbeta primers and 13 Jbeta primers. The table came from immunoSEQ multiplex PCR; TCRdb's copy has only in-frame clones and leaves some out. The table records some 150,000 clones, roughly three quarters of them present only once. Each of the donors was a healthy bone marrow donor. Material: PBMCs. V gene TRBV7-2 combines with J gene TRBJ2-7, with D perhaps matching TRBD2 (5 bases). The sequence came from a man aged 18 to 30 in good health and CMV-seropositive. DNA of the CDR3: TGTGCCAGCAGCTTAATCGAGGGCTACGAGCAGTACTTC. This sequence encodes CASSLIEGYEQYF.